This T cell receptor beta chain was observed in a study of T cell responses to AZD1222 COVID-19 vaccine. This clone has only one observation. The V and J ends lost 1 base and 0 bases respectively, with 7 bases between them. Germline assignment: CDR1 KGHDR and CDR2 SFDVKD. The CDR3 spans 15 residues. TCRdb's copy holds only in-frame clones and misses some; the assay was immunoSEQ multiplex PCR. The sample records some 130,000 clones, around nine tenths being singletons. The sample here was peripheral blood, taken on day 0 of AZD1222 vaccination. This chain links TRBV24-1 with TRBJ2-3, with a tentative D call TRBD1 (5 bases). The sequence came from an adult in good health. This chain's CDR3 is CATSDFRQSTDTQYF. In DNA, the CDR3 is TGTGCCACCAGTGATTTTAGACAGAGCACAGATACGCAGTATTTT.